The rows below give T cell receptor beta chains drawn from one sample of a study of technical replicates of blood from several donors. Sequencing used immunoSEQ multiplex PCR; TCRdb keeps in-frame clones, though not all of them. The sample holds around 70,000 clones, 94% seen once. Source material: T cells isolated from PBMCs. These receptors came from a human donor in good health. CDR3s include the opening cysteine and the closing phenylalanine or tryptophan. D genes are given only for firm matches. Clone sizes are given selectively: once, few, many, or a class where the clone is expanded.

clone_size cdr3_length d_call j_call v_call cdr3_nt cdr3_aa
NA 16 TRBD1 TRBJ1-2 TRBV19 TGTGCCAGTAGTATCTTGGGGGGACAGGGGAACTATGGCTACACCTTC CASSILGGQGNYGYTF
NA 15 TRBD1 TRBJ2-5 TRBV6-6 TGTGCCAGCAGTAGGGACAGGGGGGCCCAAGAGACCCAGTACTTC CASSRDRGAQETQYF
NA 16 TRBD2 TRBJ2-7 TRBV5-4 TGTGCCAGCAGCTCTTCGTGGACTAGCGGGAGTTACGAGCAGTACTTC CASSSSWTSGSYEQYF
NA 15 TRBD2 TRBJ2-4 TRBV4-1 TGCGCCAGCAGCCAAATCGGCCTAGCGGGAGACATTCAGTACTTC CASSQIGLAGDIQYF
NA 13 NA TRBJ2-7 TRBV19 TGTGCCAGTAGTATCCAGGGGAGACTCGAGCAGTACTTC CASSIQGRLEQYF
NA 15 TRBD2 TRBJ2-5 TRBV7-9 TGTGCCAGCAGCTTACAAAGTAGCGGGCAAGAGACCCAGTACTTC CASSLQSSGQETQYF
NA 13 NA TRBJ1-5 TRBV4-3 TGCGCCAGCAGCCAAGATAGTGATCAGCCCCAGCATTTT CASSQDSDQPQHF
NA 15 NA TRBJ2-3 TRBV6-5 TGTGCCAGCAGTTACGTGGGAGGCCTCACAGATACGCAGTATTTT CASSYVGGLTDTQYF
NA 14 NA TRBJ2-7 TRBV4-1 TGCGCCAGCAGCCAAGAGAGCACGCTTACCGAGCAGTACTTC CASSQESTLTEQYF
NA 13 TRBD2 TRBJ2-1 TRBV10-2 TGCGCCATATGGACTAGCGGGATTGATGAGCAGTTCTTC CAIWTSGIDEQFF
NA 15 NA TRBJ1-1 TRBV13 TGTGCCAGCAGCTGGGGCGGGGGGCGGAACACTGAAGCTTTCTTT CASSWGGGRNTEAFF
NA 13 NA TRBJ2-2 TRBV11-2 TGTGCCAGCAGGACAGTTAACACCGGGGAGCTGTTTTTT CASRTVNTGELFF
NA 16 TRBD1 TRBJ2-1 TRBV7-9 TGTGCCAGCACCCTACTGTACGGGACAGGGTACAATGAGCAGTTCTTC CASTLLYGTGYNEQFF
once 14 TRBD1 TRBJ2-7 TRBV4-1 TGCGCCAGCAGCCTCTGGACAGGGTTCCACGAGCAGTACTTC CASSLWTGFHEQYF
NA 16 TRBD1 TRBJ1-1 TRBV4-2 TGTGCCAGCAGCCCAGAGGTCCAGGGGGCCGGGTCTGAAGCTTTCTTT CASSPEVQGAGSEAFF
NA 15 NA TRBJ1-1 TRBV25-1 TGTGCCAGCAGTGAATATGGGAGAGCGAACACTGAAGCTTTCTTT CASSEYGRANTEAFF
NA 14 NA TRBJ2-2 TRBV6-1 TGTGCCAGCCATCAGGGTGTGAACACCGGGGAGCTGTTTTTT CASHQGVNTGELFF
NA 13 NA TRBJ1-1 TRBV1 TGCACCAGCAGGGATACAGCTAACACTGAAGCTTTCTTT CTSRDTANTEAFF
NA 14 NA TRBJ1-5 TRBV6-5 TGTGCCAGCAGTACAGGGTATAGGAATCAGCCCCAGCATTTT CASSTGYRNQPQHF
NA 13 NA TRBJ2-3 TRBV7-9 TGTGCCAGCAGCCGGGAGTCCGCAGATACGCAGTATTTT CASSRESADTQYF
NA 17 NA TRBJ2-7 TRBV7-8 TGTGCCAGCACCCTAGGGCCACGGGGGATATACTCCTACGAGCAGTACTTC CASTLGPRGIYSYEQYF
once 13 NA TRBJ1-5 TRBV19 TGTGCCAGTAGTACAGGGAAGGATCAGCCCCAGCATTTT CASSTGKDQPQHF
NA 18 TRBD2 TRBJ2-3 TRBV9 TGTGCCAGCAGCCCTTTACCCATACTAGCGGGAGCGGTAGATACGCAGTATTTT CASSPLPILAGAVDTQYF
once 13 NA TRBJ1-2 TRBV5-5 TGTGCCAGCAGGCTCGACACCCACTATGGCTACACCTTC CASRLDTHYGYTF